This T cell receptor beta chain was captured by sequencing in a study of shared clonotypes between healthy human individuals. TCRdb keeps only in-frame clones here, not all; method: immunoSEQ multiplex PCR. The sample includes hundreds of thousands of clones, around two thirds of them seen just once. The CDR3 is made up of 13 amino acids. Trimming took 3 bases from V and 6 from J, leaving 11 bases between them. The germline V gene has CDR1 MNHNY and CDR2 SVGAGI (reference sequence). Sequencing input: memory CD4+ T cells sorted from blood. Subset meaning: CD45RA-negative fraction. This clonotype was sampled from a woman in her twenties or thirties in good health. The chain uses TRBV6-6 and TRBJ1-2; D gene uncertain. CDR3 bases: TGTGCCAGCAGTTATATGGCAGGTGATGGCTACACCTTC. Translation gives CASSYMAGDGYTF.